A selection of T cell receptor beta chains follows, all from one sample in a study of blood T cell repertoires in COVID-19. Profiling relied on immunoSEQ multiplex PCR, and the TCRdb table lists in-frame clones only, not all of them. The sample has under 200,000 clones, roughly 91% seen once; the top ten hold 2% to 3%. Sequencing input: peripheral blood. The origin of the receptors is a man younger than 30 with acute or convalescent COVID-19. CDR3s include the opening cysteine and the closing phenylalanine or tryptophan. D genes are given only for firm matches. For some rows the clone size is stated as once, few or many, or as a class when expanded; others skip it.

CASSITYSGTIYF,TGTGCCAGTAGTATCACCTATAGTGGCACCATATATTTT,.,TRBV19,TRBJ1-3,.
CASRDRPFGKLFF,TGTGCCAGCAGGGACAGGCCTTTTGGAAAACTGTTTTTT,TRBD1,TRBV19,TRBJ1-4,.
CASRPSELDTIYF,TGTGCCAGCAGACCTAGCGAGCTTGACACCATATATTTT,.,TRBV28,TRBJ1-3,.
CASSPGGYGYTF,TGTGCCAGCAGCCCCGGGGGGTATGGCTACACCTTC,.,TRBV6-5,TRBJ1-2,.
CASSLGLAGGTGELFF,TGCGCCAGCAGCCTCGGACTAGCGGGGGGCACCGGGGAGCTGTTTTTT,TRBD2,TRBV5-1,TRBJ2-2,.
CASSQDLGSTNFGSPLHF,TGTGCCAGCAGCCAAGATCTAGGGAGCACGAATTTTGGTTCACCCCTCCACTTT,.,TRBV3-1/TRBV3-2,TRBJ1-6,.
CASRLGVGLAGNQETQYF,TGTGCAAGTCGCTTAGGGGTCGGTCTAGCGGGGAACCAAGAGACCCAGTACTTC,.,TRBV12-2,TRBJ2-5,.
CASSFPGNNSPLHF,TGTGCCAGCAGTTTCCCGGGGAATAATTCACCCCTCCACTTT,.,TRBV27,TRBJ1-6,.
CASSTSGTGGTEAFF,TGTGCCAGCAGTACCTCCGGGACAGGGGGCACTGAAGCTTTCTTT,TRBD1,TRBV6-5,TRBJ1-1,.
CASSQGPFPDQPQHF,TGTGCCAGCAGCCAGGGCCCGTTTCCAGATCAGCCCCAGCATTTT,.,TRBV3-1/TRBV3-2,TRBJ1-5,.
CASSQDGWGGLDTQYF,TGTGCCAGCAGCCAAGATGGGTGGGGGGGCCTCGATACGCAGTATTTT,.,TRBV3-1/TRBV3-2,TRBJ2-3,.
CATSDSGTGANTEAFF,TGTGCCACCAGTGATTCCGGGACAGGGGCAAACACTGAAGCTTTCTTT,TRBD1,TRBV24-1,TRBJ1-1,once